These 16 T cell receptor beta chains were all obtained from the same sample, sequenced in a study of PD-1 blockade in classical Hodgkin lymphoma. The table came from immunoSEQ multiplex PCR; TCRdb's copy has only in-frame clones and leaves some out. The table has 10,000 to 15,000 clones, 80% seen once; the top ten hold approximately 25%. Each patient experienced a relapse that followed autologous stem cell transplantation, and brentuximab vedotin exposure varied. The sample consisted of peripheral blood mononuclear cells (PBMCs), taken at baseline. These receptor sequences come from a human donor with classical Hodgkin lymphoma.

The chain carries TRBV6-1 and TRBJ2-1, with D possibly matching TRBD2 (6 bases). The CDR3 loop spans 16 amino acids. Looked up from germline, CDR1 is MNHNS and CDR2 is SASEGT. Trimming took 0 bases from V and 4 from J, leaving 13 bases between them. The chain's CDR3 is CASSEAGRTLYNEQFF. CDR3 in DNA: TGTGCCAGCAGTGAAGCAGGGAGGACTCTTTACAATGAGCAGTTCTTC.

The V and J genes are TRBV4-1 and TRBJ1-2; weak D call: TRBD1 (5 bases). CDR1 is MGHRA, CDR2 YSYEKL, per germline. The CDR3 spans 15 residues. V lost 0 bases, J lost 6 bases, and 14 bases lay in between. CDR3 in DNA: TGCGCCAGCAGCCAAGAAGGACACCCTGGGGATGGCTACACCTTC. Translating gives CASSQEGHPGDGYTF.

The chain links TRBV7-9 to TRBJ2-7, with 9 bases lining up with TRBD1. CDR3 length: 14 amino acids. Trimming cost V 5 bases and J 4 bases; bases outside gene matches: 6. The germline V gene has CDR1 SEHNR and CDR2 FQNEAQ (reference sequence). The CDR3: CASSQTGGTYEQYF. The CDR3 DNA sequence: TGTGCCAGCAGCCAGACAGGGGGGACGTACGAGCAGTACTTC.

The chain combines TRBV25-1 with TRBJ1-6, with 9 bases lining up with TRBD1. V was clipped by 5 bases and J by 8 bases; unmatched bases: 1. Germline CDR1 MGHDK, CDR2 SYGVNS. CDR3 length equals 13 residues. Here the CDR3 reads CASSWTGDSPLHF. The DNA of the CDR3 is TGTGCCAGCAGTTGGACAGGGGATTCACCCCTCCACTTT.

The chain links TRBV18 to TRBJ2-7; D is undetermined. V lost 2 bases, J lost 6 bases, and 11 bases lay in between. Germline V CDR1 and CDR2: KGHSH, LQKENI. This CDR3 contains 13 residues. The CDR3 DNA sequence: TGTGCCAGCTCACCAGCCGAAAAATCCGAGCAGTACTTC. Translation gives CASSPAEKSEQYF.

CDR3 nucleotides: TGTGCCAGCACCCCGGGCAGGTCGGCTCAGCCCCAGCATTTT. This gives the protein CASTPGRSAQPQHF. The chain combines TRBV28 with TRBJ1-5; D uncertain. In germline, CDR1 is MDHEN, CDR2 SYDVKM. The CDR3 is 14 amino acids. Trimming removed 7 bases from V and 6 bases from J, with 16 bases in between. The full variable domain, its missing parts supplied by reference TRBV28 and TRBJ1-5, is DVKVTQSSRYLVKRTGEKVFLECVQDMDHENMFWYRQDPGLGLRLIYFSYDVKMKEKGDIPEGYSVSREKKERFSLILESASTNQTSMYLCASTPGRSAQPQHFGDGTRLSIL.

CDR3 sequence: CASSLVFGTGELFF. The CDR3 nucleotides read TGCGCCAGCAGCTTGGTTTTTGGCACCGGGGAGCTGTTTTTT. The chain uses TRBV5-1 and TRBJ2-2; D is undetermined. CDR1 and CDR2 from the germline V gene are SGHRS and YFSETQ. V was clipped by 0 bases and J by 4 bases, with 7 bases between them. This CDR3 contains 14 residues.

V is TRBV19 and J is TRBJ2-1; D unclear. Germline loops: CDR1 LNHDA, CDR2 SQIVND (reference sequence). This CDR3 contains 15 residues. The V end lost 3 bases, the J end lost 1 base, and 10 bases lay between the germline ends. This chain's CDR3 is CASSIPPHSYNEQFF. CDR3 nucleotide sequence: TGTGCCAGTAGTATCCCTCCACATTCCTACAATGAGCAGTTCTTC.

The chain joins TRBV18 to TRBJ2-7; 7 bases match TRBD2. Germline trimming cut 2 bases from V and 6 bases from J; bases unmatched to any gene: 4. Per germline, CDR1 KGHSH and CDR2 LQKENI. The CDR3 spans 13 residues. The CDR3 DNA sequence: TGTGCCAGCTCACCATTGGGCGGGAGCGAGCAGTACTTC. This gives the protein CASSPLGGSEQYF.

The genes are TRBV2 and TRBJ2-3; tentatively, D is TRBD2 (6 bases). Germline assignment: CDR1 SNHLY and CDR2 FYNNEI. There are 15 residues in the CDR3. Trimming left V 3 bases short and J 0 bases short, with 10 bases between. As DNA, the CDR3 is TGTGCCAGCAGTGATCTAGCGTTTAGCACAGATACGCAGTATTTT. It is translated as CASSDLAFSTDTQYF. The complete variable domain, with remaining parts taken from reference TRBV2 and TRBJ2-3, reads EPEVTQTPSHQVTQMGQEVILRCVPISNHLYFYWYRQILGQKVEFLVSFYNNEISEKSEIFDDQFSVERPDGSNFTLKIRSTKLEDSAMYFCASSDLAFSTDTQYFGPGTRLTVL.

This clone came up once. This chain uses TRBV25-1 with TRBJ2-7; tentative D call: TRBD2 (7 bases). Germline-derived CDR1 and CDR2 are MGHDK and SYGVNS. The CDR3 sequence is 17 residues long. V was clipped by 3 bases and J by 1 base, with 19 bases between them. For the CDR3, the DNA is TGTGCCAGCAGTGAGGCGCCGAAAGGGGGGGGATCCTACGAGCAGTACTTC. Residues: CASSEAPKGGGSYEQYF.

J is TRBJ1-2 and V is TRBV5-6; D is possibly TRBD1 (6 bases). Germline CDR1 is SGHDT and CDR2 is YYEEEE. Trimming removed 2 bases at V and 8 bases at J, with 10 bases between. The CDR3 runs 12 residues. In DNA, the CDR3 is TGTGCCAGCAGCTTCGGGGGGCCCGGCTACACCTTC. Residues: CASSFGGPGYTF.

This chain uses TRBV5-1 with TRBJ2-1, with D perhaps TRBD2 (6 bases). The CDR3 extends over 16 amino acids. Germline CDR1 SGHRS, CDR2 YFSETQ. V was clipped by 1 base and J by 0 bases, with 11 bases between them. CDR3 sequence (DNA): TGCGCCAGCAGCTTGCAAGCGGGCGGCTCCTACAATGAGCAGTTCTTC. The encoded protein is CASSLQAGGSYNEQFF.

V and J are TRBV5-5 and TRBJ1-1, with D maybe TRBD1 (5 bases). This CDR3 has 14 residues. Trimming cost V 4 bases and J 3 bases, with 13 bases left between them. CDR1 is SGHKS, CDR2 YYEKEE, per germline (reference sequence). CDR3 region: CASSGGPYDTEAFF. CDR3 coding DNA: TGTGCCAGCAGCGGGGGACCTTACGACACTGAAGCTTTCTTT.

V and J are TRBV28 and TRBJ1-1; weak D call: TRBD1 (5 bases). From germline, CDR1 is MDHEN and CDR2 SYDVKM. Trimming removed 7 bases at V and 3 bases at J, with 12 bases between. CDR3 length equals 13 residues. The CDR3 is CASNLSGDTEAFF. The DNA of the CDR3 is TGTGCCAGCAACCTCTCGGGGGACACTGAAGCTTTCTTT. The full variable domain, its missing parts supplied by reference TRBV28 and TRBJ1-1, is DVKVTQSSRYLVKRTGEKVFLECVQDMDHENMFWYRQDPGLGLRLIYFSYDVKMKEKGDIPEGYSVSREKKERFSLILESASTNQTSMYLCASNLSGDTEAFFGQGTRLTVV.

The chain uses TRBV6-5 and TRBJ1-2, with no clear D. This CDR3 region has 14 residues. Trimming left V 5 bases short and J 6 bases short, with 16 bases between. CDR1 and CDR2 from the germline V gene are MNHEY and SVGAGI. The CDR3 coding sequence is TGTGCCAGCAGTCGTCACGGAGGGAGCGATGGCTACACCTTC. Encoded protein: CASSRHGGSDGYTF.